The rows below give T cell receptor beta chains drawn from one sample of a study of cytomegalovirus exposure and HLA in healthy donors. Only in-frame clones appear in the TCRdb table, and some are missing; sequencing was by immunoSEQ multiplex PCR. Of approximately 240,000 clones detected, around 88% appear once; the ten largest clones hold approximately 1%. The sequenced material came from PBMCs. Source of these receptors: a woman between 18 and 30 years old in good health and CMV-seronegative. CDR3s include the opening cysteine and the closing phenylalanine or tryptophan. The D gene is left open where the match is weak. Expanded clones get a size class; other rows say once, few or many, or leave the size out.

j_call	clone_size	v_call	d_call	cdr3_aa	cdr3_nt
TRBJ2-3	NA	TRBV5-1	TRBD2	CASSLAPGGTQYF	TGCGCCAGCAGCTTGGCCCCGGGGGGTACGCAGTATTTT
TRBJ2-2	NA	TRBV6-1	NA	CASSWGRGELFF	TGTGCCAGCAGTTGGGGCCGGGGGGAGCTGTTTTTT
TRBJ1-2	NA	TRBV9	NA	CASSGQEIYGYTF	TGTGCCAGCAGCGGACAGGAAATCTATGGCTACACCTTC
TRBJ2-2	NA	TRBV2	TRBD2	CASSRLAKNTGELFF	TGTGCCAGCAGTCGACTAGCGAAGAACACCGGGGAGCTGTTTTTT
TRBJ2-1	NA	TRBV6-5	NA	CASRAPPTSNEQFF	TGTGCCAGCAGAGCGCCCCCTACAAGTAATGAGCAGTTCTTC
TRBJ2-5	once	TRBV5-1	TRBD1	CASSIGTGVETQYF	TGCGCCAGCAGCATAGGGACAGGGGTGGAGACCCAGTACTTC
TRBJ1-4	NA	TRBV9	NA	CASSPHRGVVEKLFF	TGTGCCAGCAGCCCCCACCGGGGGGTAGTTGAAAAACTGTTTTTT
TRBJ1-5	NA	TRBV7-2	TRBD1	CASSLGRGLQPQHF	TGTGCCAGCAGCTTAGGCAGGGGGCTCCAGCCCCAGCATTTT
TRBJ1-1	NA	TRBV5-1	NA	CASSLGQRAGAVWLNTEAFF	TGCGCCAGCAGCTTGGGACAAAGGGCGGGAGCGGTATGGCTGAACACTGAAGCTTTCTTT
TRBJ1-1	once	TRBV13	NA	CASSPLAVTNTEAFF	TGTGCCAGCAGCCCCTTAGCGGTAACCAACACTGAAGCTTTCTTT
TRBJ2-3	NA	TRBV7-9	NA	CASSPLLGAYTQYF	TGTGCCAGCAGCCCCCTTCTGGGGGCGTATACGCAGTATTTT
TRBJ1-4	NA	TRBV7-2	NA	CASSLGNGISNEKLFF	TGTGCCAGCAGCTTAGGGAACGGGATTTCTAATGAAAAACTGTTTTTT
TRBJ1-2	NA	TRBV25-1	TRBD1	CASSELTGEGYTF	TGTGCCAGCAGTGAGCTGACAGGGGAGGGCTACACCTTC
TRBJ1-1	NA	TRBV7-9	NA	CASSAGLISEAFF	TGTGCCAGCAGCGCCGGACTTATTAGTGAAGCTTTCTTT
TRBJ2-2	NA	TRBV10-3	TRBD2	CAISESNLTLAGGPRNTGELFF	TGTGCCATCAGTGAATCTAATCTAACCCTAGCGGGAGGCCCCCGGAACACCGGGGAGCTGTTTTTT
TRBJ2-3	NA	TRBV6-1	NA	CASSERGFTDTQYF	TGTGCCAGCAGTGAACGGGGTTTCACAGATACGCAGTATTTT